Presented here are 9 T cell receptor beta chains from one specimen sequenced in a study of T cell changes during pregnancy in multiple sclerosis. Sequencing was performed with immunoSEQ multiplex PCR; in TCRdb, only in-frame clones are kept and a portion is missing. The sample has roughly 48,000 clones, 80% to 90% seen once; the top ten hold over 0.95%. The source was CD4+ T cells from peripheral blood mononuclear cells, collected in the second trimester of pregnancy. These receptor sequences come from a female donor with multiple sclerosis, enrolled in a pregnancy study.

The gene calls are TRBV7-2 and TRBJ2-4; the match to TRBD1 covers 8 bases. Germline V gene data show CDR1 as SGHTA and CDR2 as FQGNSA. There are 14 residues in the CDR3. V lost 5 bases to trimming and J lost 8 bases; unmatched junction nucleotides: 8. The CDR3 DNA is TGTGCCAGCAGCCCCGGACAGGGATTGGACATTCAGTACTTC. Protein sequence: CASSPGQGLDIQYF.

The chain's CDR3 is CASRDRGSYNEQFF. The CDR3 DNA reads as TGTGCCAGCAGAGACAGGGGATCCTACAATGAGCAGTTCTTC. This sequence joins TRBV6-1 and TRBJ2-1, with 8 bases fitting TRBD1. Germline V lookup: CDR1 MNHNS, CDR2 SASEGT. V dropped 6 bases and J dropped 1; count of bases not matched to a gene: 2. CDR3 length: 14 residues.

CDR3 nucleotides: TGTGCCAGCACAGGAACAAGGATCTCTGGAAACACCATATATTTT. Translated, it gives CASTGTRISGNTIYF. The chain joins TRBV6-1 to TRBJ1-3; D remains unclear. Per the germline V gene, CDR1 is MNHNS and CDR2 is SASEGT. Trimming shortened V by 7 bases and J by 0 bases, and 13 bases separated the two germline ends. This CDR3 spans 15 amino acids.

V is TRBV7-9 and J is TRBJ1-4; D is ambiguous. CDR1 and CDR2 from the germline V gene are SEHNR and FQNEAQ (reference sequence). Trimming removed 6 bases at V and 7 bases at J, with 9 bases between. This CDR3 has 12 residues. This chain's CDR3 is CASSPLSEKLFF. The CDR3 coding sequence is TGTGCCAGCAGTCCTCTAAGTGAAAAACTGTTTTTT.

The rearrangement uses TRBV9 and TRBJ1-1; D remains ambiguous. CDR1 is SGDLS, CDR2 YYNGEE, per germline. Trimming shortened V by 0 bases and J by 5 bases, and 14 bases separated the two germline ends. This CDR3 contains 15 residues. The CDR3 loop reads CASSVEGGSETEAFF. In DNA, the CDR3 is TGTGCCAGCAGCGTAGAGGGAGGGAGTGAGACTGAAGCTTTCTTT.

The V and J genes are TRBV2 and TRBJ2-1, with 8 nucleotides matching TRBD2. After removal of 7 bases from V and 8 bases from J, the junction contained 4 bases not matched to a gene. This CDR3 has 12 residues. Germline CDR1 reads SNHLY; CDR2 reads FYNNEI. This chain's CDR3 is CASTPSGHEQFF. CDR3 sequence (DNA): TGTGCCAGCACCCCTAGCGGGCATGAGCAGTTCTTC.

The chain has TRBV5-1 and TRBJ1-4; no reliable D call. Per the germline V gene, CDR1 is SGHRS and CDR2 is YFSETQ. This CDR3 is 14 amino acids long. V lost 0 bases and J lost 5, with 8 bases in between. CDR3 DNA sequence: TGCGCCAGCAGCTTGGGGTATGCGAATGAAAAACTGTTTTTT. Translated: CASSLGYANEKLFF.

The gene calls are TRBV7-9 and TRBJ1-2; a possible D gene is TRBD1 (5 bases). Germline V gene sequence: CDR1 SEHNR, CDR2 FQNEAQ (reference sequence). With 5 bases removed from V and 7 bases from J, the gap between germline ends came to 11 bases. CDR3 length: 12 amino acids. CDR3 in DNA: TGTGCCAGCAGCGATCAGGGAGGTGGCTACACCTTC. Its translation is CASSDQGGGYTF.

Here the CDR3 reads CASSPTAENSNQPQHF. The CDR3 DNA reads TGTGCCAGCTCACCGACAGCCGAAAATAGCAATCAGCCCCAGCATTTT. V gene TRBV18 combines with J gene TRBJ1-5; tentatively, D is TRBD1 (5 bases). With 3 bases removed from V and 0 bases from J, the gap between germline ends came to 12 bases. This CDR3 has 16 amino acids. The V gene's germline CDR1 is KGHSH and CDR2 LQKENI.